The subject of this entry is one T cell receptor (beta chain). The antigen is not known. This entry comes from a study of cytomegalovirus exposure and HLA in healthy donors. The overall study: Earlier results showed some 120 million unique TCR beta sequences derived from some 180 million T cells. Genotyping of 398 donors showed that around 86% belonged to the Caucasian-associated ancestry cluster. Study findings and constraints: Some public TCRs appeared in many individuals, while most sequences were rare.

J was trimmed by 2 bases and V by 4 bases; bases with no gene match: 7. The length of the CDR3 is 16 residues. From germline, CDR1 is SGHNT and CDR2 YYREEE (reference sequence). Amplification used 60 Vbeta primers and 13 Jbeta primers. Assay: immunoSEQ multiplex PCR; the TCRdb copy retains only in-frame clones and omits some. Counted here are some 48,000 clones, around 81% occurring once; the ten biggest clones make up 8% to 8.5%. This chain connects TRBV5-4 to TRBJ1-4; 8 nucleotides align to TRBD1. The sequenced sample was PBMCs. This clonotype was sampled from a man aged 25-45 years in good health and CMV-seropositive. CDR3 in DNA: TGTGCCAGCAGCAGGGACAGGAGGGCGACTAATGAAAAACTGTTTTTT. It is translated as CASSRDRRATNEKLFF.